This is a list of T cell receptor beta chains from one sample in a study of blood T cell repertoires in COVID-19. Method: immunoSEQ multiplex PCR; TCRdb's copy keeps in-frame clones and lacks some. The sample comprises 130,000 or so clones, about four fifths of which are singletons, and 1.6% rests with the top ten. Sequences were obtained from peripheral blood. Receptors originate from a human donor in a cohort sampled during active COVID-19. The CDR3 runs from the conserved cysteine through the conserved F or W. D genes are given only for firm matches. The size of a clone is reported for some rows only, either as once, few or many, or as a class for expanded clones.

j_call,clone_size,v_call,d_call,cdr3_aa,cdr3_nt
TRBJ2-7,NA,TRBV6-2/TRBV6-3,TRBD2,CASSRGLAGGRYEQYF,TGTGCCAGCAGTCGCGGACTAGCGGGAGGGCGGTACGAGCAGTACTTC
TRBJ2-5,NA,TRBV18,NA,CASSPGRVETQYF,TGTGCCAGCTCACCTGGCAGGGTTGAGACCCAGTACTTC
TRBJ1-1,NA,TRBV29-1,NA,CSAMTGSNTEAFF,TGCAGCGCCATGACAGGAAGTAACACTGAAGCTTTCTTT
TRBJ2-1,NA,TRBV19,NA,CASKISGNSYNEQFF,TGTGCCAGTAAGATAAGCGGCAACTCCTACAATGAGCAGTTCTTC
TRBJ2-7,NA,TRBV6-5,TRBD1,CASSVNRGGYEQYF,TGTGCCAGCAGCGTTAACAGGGGCGGGTACGAGCAGTACTTC
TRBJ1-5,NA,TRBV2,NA,CASSVGLAGSNQPQHF,TGTGCCAGCAGTGTGGGCCTCGCGGGGAGCAATCAGCCCCAGCATTTT
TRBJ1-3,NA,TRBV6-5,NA,CASKTVYSGNTIYF,TGTGCCAGCAAGACAGTTTATTCTGGAAACACCATATATTTT
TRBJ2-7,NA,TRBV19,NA,CASSIARGRGQYF,TGTGCCAGTAGTATAGCCAGGGGACGGGGGCAGTACTTC
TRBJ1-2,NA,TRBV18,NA,CASSPRIQGLTNYGYTF,TGTGCCAGCTCACCACGAATACAGGGCCTAACTAACTATGGCTACACCTTC
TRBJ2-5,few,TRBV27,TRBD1,CASSFGRGRRETQYF,TGTGCCAGCAGTTTTGGTAGGGGGCGCCGGGAGACCCAGTACTTC
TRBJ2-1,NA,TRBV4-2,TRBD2,CASGEREGSGQFF,TGTGCCAGCGGCGAGCGGGAGGGCTCTGGGCAGTTCTTC
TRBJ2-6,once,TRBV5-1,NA,CASSFRGTSSGANVLTF,TGCGCCAGCAGCTTCAGGGGTACAAGCTCTGGGGCCAACGTCCTGACTTTC
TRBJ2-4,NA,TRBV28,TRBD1,CASRPFGTGGPVAKNIQYF,TGTGCCAGCAGACCATTTGGGACAGGGGGCCCCGTAGCCAAAAACATTCAGTACTTC
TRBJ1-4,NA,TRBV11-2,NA,CASSLDLGGRPVELFF,TGTGCCAGCAGCTTAGATTTGGGGGGGCGCCCGGTGGAACTGTTTTTT
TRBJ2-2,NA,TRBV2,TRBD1,CASSLDRGPGELFF,TGTGCCAGCAGTCTGGACAGGGGCCCCGGGGAGCTGTTTTTT
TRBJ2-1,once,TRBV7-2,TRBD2,CASSFNPGTSGRNEQFF,TGTGCCAGCAGCTTTAACCCAGGGACTAGCGGGAGAAATGAGCAGTTCTTC
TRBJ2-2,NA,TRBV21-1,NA,CASITKGVGQGSGELFF,NA
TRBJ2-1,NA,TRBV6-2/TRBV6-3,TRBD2,CASSYSSSGSYNEQFF,TGTGCCAGCAGTTACTCATCTAGCGGCTCCTACAATGAGCAGTTCTTC
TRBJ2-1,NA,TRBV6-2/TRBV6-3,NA,CASSYPLPTSSYNEQFF,TGTGCCAGCAGTTACCCCCTCCCCACGAGCTCCTACAATGAGCAGTTCTTC
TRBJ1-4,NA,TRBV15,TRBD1,CATSSRDREFLKQKLFF,TGTGCCACCAGCAGCCGGGACAGGGAGTTTTTGAAGCAAAAACTGTTTTTT
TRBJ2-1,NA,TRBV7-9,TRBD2,CASSLGLAELPYNEQFF,TGTGCCAGCAGCTTGGGACTAGCGGAACTACCCTACAATGAGCAGTTCTTC
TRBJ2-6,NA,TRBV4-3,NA,CASSLLTLAASGANVLTF,TGCGCCAGCAGCCTATTGACCCTCGCGGCGTCTGGGGCCAACGTCCTGACTTTC
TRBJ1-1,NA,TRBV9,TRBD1,CASSPRTGNLMNTEAFF,TGTGCCAGCAGCCCCCGGACAGGGAATTTGATGAACACTGAAGCTTTCTTT
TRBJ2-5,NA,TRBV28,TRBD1,CASSSGQIQETQYF,TGTGCCAGCAGTTCGGGACAGATTCAAGAGACCCAGTACTTC
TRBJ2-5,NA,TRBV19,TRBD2,CASSGLGLSIMGGQETQYF,TGTGCCAGTAGCGGCCTGGGACTATCTATCATGGGTGGCCAAGAGACCCAGTACTTC
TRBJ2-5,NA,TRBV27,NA,CASSIGGGPKTQYF,TGTGCCAGCAGTATAGGGGGAGGGCCTAAGACCCAGTACTTC
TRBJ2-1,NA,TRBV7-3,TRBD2,CASSTGLAVYNEQFF,TGTGCCAGCAGCACGGGACTAGCGGTCTACAATGAGCAGTTCTTC
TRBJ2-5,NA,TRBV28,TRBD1,CASSPSGTGKETQYF,TGTGCCAGCAGTCCCTCCGGGACAGGGAAAGAGACCCAGTACTTC
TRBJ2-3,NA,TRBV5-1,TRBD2,CASSTSTSGSPTDTQYF,TGCGCCAGCAGCACCTCGACTAGCGGATCTCCCACAGATACGCAGTATTTT
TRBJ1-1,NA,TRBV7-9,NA,CASSQVDSHTEAFF,TGTGCCAGCAGCCAGGTCGATTCTCACACTGAAGCTTTCTTT
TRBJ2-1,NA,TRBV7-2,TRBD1,CASSLGRGLYNEQFF,TGTGCCAGCAGCTTGGGCAGGGGGCTGTACAATGAGCAGTTCTTC
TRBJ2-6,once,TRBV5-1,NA,CASSLGWGTTRANVLTF,TGCGCCAGCAGCTTGGGATGGGGGACAACTCGGGCCAACGTCCTGACTTTC
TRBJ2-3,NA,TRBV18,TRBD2,CASSPGGEPDTQYF,TGTGCCAGCTCACCAGGGGGGGAGCCAGACACGCAGTATTTT
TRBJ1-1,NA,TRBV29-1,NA,CSVVGNTEAFF,TGCAGCGTCGTGGGCAACACTGAAGCTTTCTTT
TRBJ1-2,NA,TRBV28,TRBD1,CASRRQGPNYGYTF,TGTGCCAGCAGACGACAGGGTCCGAACTATGGCTACACCTTC
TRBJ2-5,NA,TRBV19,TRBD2,CASSLRLAGRRETQYF,TGTGCCAGTAGTTTGAGACTAGCGGGTAGACGGGAGACCCAGTACTTC
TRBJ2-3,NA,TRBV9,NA,CASSVVSTDTQYF,TGTGCCAGCAGCGTAGTCTCCACAGATACGCAGTATTTT
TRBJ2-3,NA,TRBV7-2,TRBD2,CASTTGLAAGADTQYF,TGTGCCAGCACCACGGGACTAGCGGCAGGGGCAGATACGCAGTATTTT
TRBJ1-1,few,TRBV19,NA,CASSTSGKAEAFF,TGTGCCAGTAGTACCTCAGGGAAGGCTGAAGCTTTCTTT
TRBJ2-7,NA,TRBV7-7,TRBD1,CASSLAPGTGLGEQYF,TGTGCTAGCAGCTTAGCGCCCGGGACAGGGCTAGGCGAGCAGTACTTC
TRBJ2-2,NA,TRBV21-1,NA,CASSKVDIVGRVTGELFF,TGTGCCAGCAGCAAAGTAGATATCGTCGGCAGGGTAACCGGGGAGCTGTTTTTT
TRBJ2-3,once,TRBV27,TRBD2,CASSLAGLPYDTQYF,TGTGCCAGCAGTTTGGCGGGACTACCGTATGATACGCAGTATTTT
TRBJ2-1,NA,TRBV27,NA,CASNLAPSSYNEQFF,TGTGCCAGCAACCTAGCGCCTAGCTCCTACAATGAGCAGTTCTTC
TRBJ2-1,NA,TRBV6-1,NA,CASSETPRTIEQFF,TGTGCCAGCAGTGAAACTCCTCGGACTATTGAGCAGTTCTTC
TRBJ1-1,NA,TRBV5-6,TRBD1,CASSGGTGRANTEAFF,TGTGCCAGCAGCGGCGGGACAGGGAGGGCGAACACTGAAGCTTTCTTT
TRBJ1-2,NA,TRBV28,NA,CASSPSRDYGYTF,TGTGCCAGCAGCCCCAGCCGGGACTATGGCTACACCTTC
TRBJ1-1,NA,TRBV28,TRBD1,CASSLTGGGNTEAFF,TGTGCCAGCAGTTTGACAGGGGGCGGTAACACTGAAGCTTTCTTT
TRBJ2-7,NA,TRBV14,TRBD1,CASSRGTGSYEQYF,TGTGCCAGCAGCCGTGGGACAGGGTCCTACGAGCAGTACTTC